The 8 T cell receptor beta chains below come from one sample, sequenced in a study of a mutant IDH1 vaccine in newly diagnosed glioma. Specified time point: baseline, week 1 (first vaccination visit). Stated treatment: pre-vaccination baseline after standard-of-care therapy. Only in-frame clones appear in the TCRdb table, and some are missing; sequencing was by immunoSEQ multiplex PCR. The sample lists tens of thousands of clones; 83% were seen once. Here the sequenced sample was PBMCs, taken from a glioma patient treated with radiotherapy, temozolomide or both. These receptors originate from a woman in her forties or fifties with glioma.

This clone appeared a few times. The chain uses TRBV27 and TRBJ1-6; 7 bases line up with TRBD1. CDR1 and CDR2 from the germline V gene are MNHEY and SMNVEV (reference sequence). The CDR3 spans 13 residues. Losses at the gene ends were 6 bases for V and 7 bases for J; bases not matched to a gene: 3. The CDR3 coding sequence is TGTGCCAGCAGGTTACAGGGGAATTCACCCCTCCACTTT. Its protein product is CASRLQGNSPLHF.

The chain combines TRBV6-5 with TRBJ1-5, with D unclear. Germline V gene sequence: CDR1 MNHEY, CDR2 SVGAGI. This CDR3 is 13 amino acids long. Trimming cost V 6 bases and J 0 bases, with 6 bases left between them. The CDR3 here is CASRLYSNQPQHF. CDR3 sequence (DNA): TGTGCCAGCAGACTTTATAGCAATCAGCCCCAGCATTTT.

This clone was seen once. J is TRBJ2-2 and V is TRBV18; D is possibly TRBD2 (5 bases). V dropped 0 bases and J dropped 0 bases, with 11 bases sitting between them. Germline V gene data show CDR1 as KGHSH and CDR2 as LQKENI. The CDR3 totals 17 residues. The CDR3 nucleotides are TGTGCCAGCTCACCACCTACCGGGGATGCGAACACCGGGGAGCTGTTTTTT. Its translation: CASSPPTGDANTGELFF.

The rearrangement uses TRBV9 and TRBJ2-3; D call uncertain. Germline V gene sequence: CDR1 SGDLS, CDR2 YYNGEE. This CDR3 region has 14 residues. V was cut by 0 bases and J by 4 bases, with 9 bases left in between. The chain's CDR3 is CASSVALRSDTQYF. CDR3 sequence (DNA): TGTGCCAGCAGCGTAGCTCTTCGATCAGATACGCAGTATTTT.

The chain carries TRBV19 and TRBJ2-7, with D unclear. Germline CDR1 is LNHDA and CDR2 is SQIVND (reference sequence). V dropped 7 bases and J dropped 2 bases, with 3 bases sitting between them. The CDR3 spans 10 residues. The CDR3 spells CASTTYEQYF. The CDR3 region has the DNA TGTGCCAGTACGACCTACGAGCAGTACTTC.

The rearrangement joins TRBV6-1 to TRBJ2-3, with TRBD2 matching 7 bases. Germline trimming cut 11 bases from V and 3 bases from J; bases unmatched to any gene: 11. This CDR3 is 14 amino acids long. The germline gives CDR1 MNHNS, CDR2 SASEGT. As DNA, the CDR3 is TGTGCCGGCTCTGAGCGGGGAGGGACAGATACGCAGTATTTT. Protein: CAGSERGGTDTQYF.

This sequence joins TRBV14 and TRBJ1-2; TRBD1 agrees at 7 bases. CDR1 SGHDN and CDR2 FVKESK come from the germline V gene. CDR3 length equals 15 residues. V gave up 1 base and J gave up 4 bases; unmatched junction bases: 6. The CDR3 coding sequence is TGTGCCAGCAGCCAAGCTTTAGGGGGCGGCTATGGCTACACCTTC. Translation: CASSQALGGGYGYTF.

This clone appeared a single time. The chain is built from TRBV10-3 and TRBJ1-1; no definite D call. CDR3 size: 14 residues. CDR1 ENHRY and CDR2 SYGVKD come from the germline V gene. V was cut by 3 bases and J by 1 base, with 9 bases left in between. Here the CDR3 DNA reads TGTGCCATCAGTGAAGGGATAGCGAACACTGAAGCTTTCTTT. As protein: CAISEGIANTEAFF.